The T cell receptor beta chain under discussion was sequenced for a study of pediatric ulcerative colitis. V was clipped by 5 bases and J by 2 bases; unmatched bases: 2. Germline lookup yields CDR1 SGHRS and CDR2 YFSETQ. The CDR3 is made up of 15 amino acids. Using immunoSEQ multiplex PCR, the repertoire was profiled, and TCRdb retains in-frame clones only, with some absent. The sample shows about 35,000 clones, around 80% of them seen only once. One to two pinch biopsies were taken from the rectum during colonoscopy. Material: gut tissue. V is TRBV5-1 and J is TRBJ2-1; TRBD2 aligns across 12 bases. The TCR originated in a boy aged 5-17 years with mild ulcerative colitis. CDR3 loop: CASRTSGGTYNEQFF. In nucleotides, the CDR3 is TGCGCCAGCAGGACTAGCGGGGGTACCTACAATGAGCAGTTCTTC.